This is a list of T cell receptor beta chains from one sample in a study of blood T cells in healthy people across ages. TCRdb reanalysed the 5' RACE reads using MiXCR and keeps one entry per CDR3 protein. The sample lists 700,000 to 900,000 distinct CDR3 sequences; 53% were seen once. The source material was blood. The receptor source for this set is a man aged 80 or over in good health. Each CDR3 is given with its conserved first and last residue. The D gene is left open where the match is weak. Size is omitted from some rows. Given values are once, few, many or a class for expanded clones.

V,size,length,J,D,DNA,CDR3
TRBV5-1,few,12,TRBJ2-4,NA,TGCGCCAGCAGCCGGGACGGAGGGATTCAGTACTTC,CASSRDGGIQYF
TRBV12-3/TRBV12-4,NA,15,TRBJ2-6,TRBD1,TGTGCCAGCAGTCCCACAGGGGGTGGGGCCTACGTCCTGACTTTC,CASSPTGGGAYVLTF
TRBV10-3,NA,15,TRBJ2-6,NA,TGTGCCATCAGTGAGCTCATAGGTGGGGCCAACGTCCTGACTTTC,CAISELIGGANVLTF
TRBV9,NA,17,TRBJ2-6,TRBD2,TGTGCCAGCAGCGAGAGCGGGAGGGTCTCGGGGGCCAACGTCCTGACTTTC,CASSESGRVSGANVLTF
TRBV28,few,12,TRBJ2-1,NA,TGTGCCAGCAGCGCCCAGTACAATGAGCAGTTCTTC,CASSAQYNEQFF
TRBV13,many,16,TRBJ1-1,NA,TGTGCCAGCAGATCGCCGGGAGGAAGTAAGAACACTGAAGCTTTCTTT,CASRSPGGSKNTEAFF
TRBV10-3,few,15,TRBJ2-7,NA,TGTGCCATCAGTGACTCAGGGGCCGGGCCTGGTGAGCAGTACTTC,CAISDSGAGPGEQYF
TRBV7-2,NA,13,TRBJ1-1,NA,TGTGCCAGCAGCTTAACCCGGGCCGCTGAAGCTTTCTTT,CASSLTRAAEAFF
TRBV5-1,NA,15,TRBJ2-3,TRBD2,TGCGCCAGCAGCTTCAGGACTAGCGGAGGGGATACGCAGTATTTT,CASSFRTSGGDTQYF
TRBV3-1,NA,14,TRBJ2-3,NA,TGTGCCAGCAGCCAAGGGCCGCCGCGGGATACGCAGTATTTT,CASSQGPPRDTQYF
TRBV28,NA,14,TRBJ2-1,NA,TGTGCCAGCACTCTAGTCAAGAAATACAATGAGCAGTTCTTC,CASTLVKKYNEQFF
TRBV5-1,few,15,TRBJ2-1,NA,TGCGCCAGCAGCTTGGGGGGAGTTGCTGGCAATGAGCAGTTCTTC,CASSLGGVAGNEQFF
TRBV28,NA,15,TRBJ2-5,TRBD1,TGTGCCAGCAGTGCCCCCAGGGGGTCGGAAGAGACCCAGTACTTC,CASSAPRGSEETQYF
TRBV12-3/TRBV12-4,many,11,TRBJ2-1,NA,TGTGCCAGCAGTTTGAGGGGTGAGCAGTTCTTC,CASSLRGEQFF
TRBV2,NA,16,TRBJ2-2,NA,TGTGCCAGCAGTGCCCCCGGCGGGCTGAACACCGGGGAGCTGTTTTTT,CASSAPGGLNTGELFF
TRBV12-3/TRBV12-4,NA,15,TRBJ2-5,NA,TGTGCCAGCAGTTTAGCGGGAGGCTTCCAAGAGACCCAGTACTTC,CASSLAGGFQETQYF
TRBV9,NA,14,TRBJ1-3,NA,TGTGCCAGCAGCGTAGAAAGCTCTGGAAACACCATATATTTT,CASSVESSGNTIYF
TRBV14,NA,21,TRBJ2-4,NA,TGTGCCAGCAGCCAAGAGATTACGAGGCAGGGGTCCCATCTGGCCAAAAACATTCAGTACTTC,CASSQEITRQGSHLAKNIQYF
TRBV3-1,few,16,TRBJ2-5,NA,TGTGCCAGCAGCCAACCCCAAACTCAGTACCAAGAGACCCAGTACTTC,CASSQPQTQYQETQYF
TRBV6-6,few,14,TRBJ2-3,TRBD1,TGTGCCAGCGGCGAGGACAGGCCCACAGATACGCAGTATTTT,CASGEDRPTDTQYF
TRBV7-9,NA,14,TRBJ2-7,TRBD1,TGTGCCAGCAACCCCGGGCAGGGGGCGCGGGAGCAGTACTTC,CASNPGQGAREQYF
TRBV12-3/TRBV12-4,few,16,TRBJ2-7,TRBD2,TGTGCCAGCAGTCCGGGACTAGCGGCGTCCTACAATGAGCAGTACTTC,CASSPGLAASYNEQYF
TRBV6-2/TRBV6-3,few,15,TRBJ2-7,NA,TGTGCCAGCAGTGCCCGTCCCGGACCGGCCATCGAGCAGTACTTC,CASSARPGPAIEQYF
TRBV14,NA,15,TRBJ2-1,NA,TGTGCCAGCAGTTCCAGGGTAGGCTCCTACAATGAGCAGTTCTTC,CASSSRVGSYNEQFF
TRBV7-2,few,13,TRBJ2-5,NA,TGTGCCAGCAGCGAAGGGCCCCAAGAGACCCAGTACTTC,CASSEGPQETQYF
TRBV6-1,NA,14,TRBJ2-7,NA,TGTGCCAGCAGTAACGACGTCAGCGCCTACGAGCAGTACTTC,CASSNDVSAYEQYF